The 25 T cell receptor beta chains below come from one sample, sequenced in a study of T cells in Graves' hyperthyroidism and ophthalmopathy. It was RNA transcripts that yielded the amplified TCR beta CDR3 regions. Researchers ran a first-round RT-PCR on the TCR CDR3 using the HTBI primer set. TCRdb ran MiXCR on the multiplex PCR reads and lists one entry per CDR3 protein. The table lists roughly 420,000 distinct CDR3 sequences, roughly 15% of them singletons, with 5.3% in the top ten. The sequencing sample was made of blood. These receptors originate from a woman between 18 and 29 years old with Graves' hyperthyroidism.

This clonotype showed up many times. This chain links TRBV11-3 with TRBJ2-3, with TRBD2 as a possible D gene (5 bases). This CDR3 has 14 amino acids. The germline V gene has CDR1 SGHNT and CDR2 YENEEA. Deletions cut 0 bases from V and 4 bases from J, with 8 bases between. CDR3 sequence (DNA): TGTGCCAGCAGCTTAGATGGACTTTCAGATACGCAGTATTTT. Encoded protein: CASSLDGLSDTQYF.

Only one count was recorded for this clonotype. This could be a read error, since a much larger clone is one nucleotide away. The V and J genes are TRBV20-1 and TRBJ2-7; D might be TRBD2 (9 bases). With 6 bases removed from V and 2 bases from J, the gap between germline ends came to 26 bases. The CDR3 covers 17 residues. From germline, CDR1 is DFQATT and CDR2 SNEGSKA (reference sequence). The DNA for the CDR3 is TGCAGTGCGAAGGACAGGGAGGGAGCGGGAGGACCCTACGAGCAGTACTTC. Translation: CSAKDREGAGGPYEQYF.

The V and J genes are TRBV7-3 and TRBJ1-1; 8 bases line up with TRBD1. This CDR3 is 18 amino acids long. Germline V lookup: CDR1 SGHTA, CDR2 FQGTGA. V shed 4 bases and J 2 bases; nucleotides not matched to a gene: 15. CDR3 coding DNA: TGTGCCAGCAGCTCCAAACCTAGGGACAGGACCCCTAACACTGAAGCTTTCTTT. Translation gives CASSSKPRDRTPNTEAFF.

This clonotype was seen more than once but under ten times. CDR3 loop: CASSTEPGTSVYQETQYF. The CDR3 region has the DNA TGTGCCAGCAGCACGGAACCAGGAACTAGCGTGTACCAAGAGACCCAGTACTTC. The V gene is TRBV5-4, the J gene TRBJ2-5; 7 bases fit TRBD2. Per germline, CDR1 SGHNT and CDR2 YYREEE (reference sequence). J was trimmed by 0 bases and V by 4 bases; bases with no gene match: 15. The CDR3 runs 18 residues.

This clonotype has a count of ten or more. The chain carries TRBV28 and TRBJ2-7; D is unresolved. The CDR3 spans 13 residues. The germline V gene has CDR1 MDHEN and CDR2 SYDVKM. V lost 4 bases and J 7 bases, leaving 14 bases between the germline ends. CDR3 protein: CASSYQTGGEQYF. Here the CDR3 DNA reads TGTGCCAGCAGTTACCAGACTGGCGGAGAGCAGTACTTC.

The CDR3 loop reads CASSQGATGTEAFF. The DNA of the CDR3 is TGTGCCAGCAGCCAGGGGGCCACGGGCACTGAAGCTTTCTTT. V and J are TRBV7-9 and TRBJ1-1; 8 bases are shared with TRBD1. The V and J ends lost 5 bases and 4 bases, in that order; junction bases with no gene match: 6. The CDR3 runs 14 residues. Germline CDR1 SEHNR, CDR2 FQNEAQ (reference sequence).

This clonotype has a handful of counts. The chain combines TRBV19 with TRBJ2-7, with D perhaps matching TRBD1 or TRBD2 (5 bases each). Looked up from germline, CDR1 is LNHDA and CDR2 is SQIVND (reference sequence). This CDR3 is built from 14 residues. Trimming left V 3 bases short and J 0 bases short, with 9 bases between. This CDR3 is CASSIGTHSYEQYF. For the CDR3, the DNA is TGTGCCAGTAGTATCGGGACCCACTCCTACGAGCAGTACTTC. The variable domain in full, completed from reference TRBV19 and TRBJ2-7, reads DGGITQSPKYLFRKEGQNVTLSCEQNLNHDAMYWYRQDPGQGLRLIYYSQIVNDFQKGDIAEGYSVSREKKESFPLTVTSAQKNPTAFYLCASSIGTHSYEQYFGPGTRLTVT.

This clonotype was seen at least ten times. The rearrangement links TRBV12-3 or TRBV12-4 to TRBJ1-6, with 9 bases lining up with TRBD1. V lost 5 bases and J lost 7; bases outside the gene matches: 9. This CDR3 region has 16 residues. CDR3 in DNA: TGTGCCAGCAGTCCATGGGACAGGGTGAGGAATTCACCCCTCCACTTT. Its translation is CASSPWDRVRNSPLHF.

This chain uses TRBV6-4 with TRBJ1-1; D remains unclear. V lost 6 bases to trimming and J lost 4 bases, with 12 bases between them. The CDR3 has 13 residues. From germline, CDR1 is MRHNA and CDR2 SNTAGT. CDR3 protein: CASSREVFTEAFF. DNA for the CDR3: TGTGCCAGCAGCCGAGAAGTTTTCACTGAAGCTTTCTTT.

This clonotype was counted many times. V gene TRBV28 combines with J gene TRBJ1-1, with D possibly matching TRBD1 (6 bases). Germline V gives CDR1 MDHEN, CDR2 SYDVKM. The V gene lost 1 base and the J gene lost 5 bases, with 11 bases spanning the gap. This CDR3 is built from 14 residues. The CDR3 DNA reads as TGTGCCAGCAGTTTATTTGGGGGCGCGACTGAAGCTTTCTTT. Protein product: CASSLFGGATEAFF. The variable domain in full, with the rest retrieved from reference TRBV28 and TRBJ1-1, is DVKVTQSSRYLVKRTGEKVFLECVQDMDHENMFWYRQDPGLGLRLIYFSYDVKMKEKGDIPEGYSVSREKKERFSLILESASTNQTSMYLCASSLFGGATEAFFGQGTRLTVV.

Concerning this clonotype itself: The junction departs from germline at one end; a sequencing error may be responsible. This rearrangement joins TRBV5-4 to TRBJ2-7; 7 bases line up with TRBD2. CDR3 length equals 15 residues. Germline V gene sequence: CDR1 SGHNT, CDR2 YYREEE (reference sequence). Here the CDR3 DNA reads TGTGCCAGCAGCTTGGGGGGGACTACCCACTACGAGCAGCACTTC. Translated: CASSLGGTTHYEQHF.

The table lists this clonotype with many counts. The V and J genes are TRBV4-1 and TRBJ1-5; D is undetermined. Deletions cut 1 base from V and 4 bases from J, with 5 bases between. This CDR3 is 13 amino acids long. Germline CDR1 is MGHRA and CDR2 is YSYEKL. Here the CDR3 DNA reads TGCGCCAGCAGCCAAGGCAGAAATCAGCCCCAGCATTTT. Translated, it gives CASSQGRNQPQHF.

This clonotype was seen at least ten times. This chain connects TRBV28 to TRBJ1-4, with unresolved D. Trimming removed 11 bases from V and 0 bases from J, with 7 bases in between. The CDR3 extends over 12 amino acids. Germline V gene lookup returns CDR1 MDHEN and CDR2 SYDVKM. The CDR3 DNA is TGTGCCGCTGGAACAACTAATGAAAAACTGTTTTTT. Its translation: CAAGTTNEKLFF. The entire variable domain, with the rest obtained from reference TRBV28 and TRBJ1-4, is as follows: DVKVTQSSRYLVKRTGEKVFLECVQDMDHENMFWYRQDPGLGLRLIYFSYDVKMKEKGDIPEGYSVSREKKERFSLILESASTNQTSMYLCAAGTTNEKLFFGSGTQLSVL.

This clonotype has at least ten counts. The gene calls are TRBV5-1 and TRBJ2-1, with TRBD1 identical over 8 bases. Germline values: CDR1 SGHRS, CDR2 YFSETQ. After removal of 3 bases from V and 2 bases from J, the junction contained 10 bases not matched to a gene. This CDR3 is built from 17 residues. In nucleotides, the CDR3 is TGCGCCAGCAGCTGGGGTAGACAGGGGCCAACCTACAATGAGCAGTTCTTC. Protein product: CASSWGRQGPTYNEQFF.

The chain uses TRBV20-1 and TRBJ2-2; a possible D gene is TRBD2 (5 bases). Deletions cut 6 bases from V and 3 bases from J, with 11 bases between. CDR3 size: 13 residues. Germline V CDR1 and CDR2: DFQATT, SNEGSKA (reference sequence). The CDR3 loop reads CSAKTTDTGELFF. For the CDR3, the DNA is TGCAGTGCCAAGACTACAGACACCGGGGAGCTGTTTTTT.

This clonotype occurred many times. The rearrangement links TRBV12-3 or TRBV12-4 to TRBJ1-2; D may be TRBD1 (6 bases). The CDR3 covers 14 residues. Trimming took off 0 bases at V and 4 bases at J, with 9 bases between the two ends. The CDR3 region is CASSLAGGSYGYTF. The DNA of the CDR3 is TGTGCCAGCAGTTTAGCGGGGGGCAGCTATGGCTACACCTTC.

V gene TRBV10-3 combines with J gene TRBJ1-2; a weak D match, TRBD1 (6 bases). Germline V gene lookup returns CDR1 ENHRY and CDR2 SYGVKD. The CDR3 is 14 amino acids. V was cut by 4 bases and J by 1 base, with 10 bases left in between. CDR3 coding DNA: TGTGCCATCAGTGGAGGGGGAAGTAACTATGGCTACACCTTC. Translated: CAISGGGSNYGYTF.

This clonotype was found many times. The chain is built from TRBV12-3 or TRBV12-4 and TRBJ2-7; D is undetermined. V lost 8 bases to trimming and J lost 3 bases, with 14 bases between them. CDR3 length: 13 residues. CDR3 amino acids: CASGLQSSYEQYF. The CDR3 coding sequence is TGTGCCAGCGGCCTCCAGTCGAGCTACGAGCAGTACTTC.

This clonotype has more than one count but fewer than ten. The chain carries TRBV5-1 and TRBJ2-7, with 7 positions matching TRBD2. The CDR3 loop spans 15 amino acids. Trimming took 6 bases from V and 2 from J; bases not matched to a gene: 11. Germline V gene data show CDR1 as SGHRS and CDR2 as YFSETQ. CDR3 coding DNA: TGCGCCAGCACCCTGGGAGGGACGACCCCCTACGAGCAGTACTTC. Encoded protein: CASTLGGTTPYEQYF.

This clonotype has at least ten counts. V is TRBV11-2 and J is TRBJ1-1, with no clear D. V gave up 6 bases and J gave up 4 bases, with 12 bases separating them. The CDR3 has 13 residues. The germline V gene has CDR1 SGHAT and CDR2 FQNNGV. Written as DNA, the CDR3 is TGTGCCAGCAGTACGGACGCTATCACTGAAGCTTTCTTT. Protein product: CASSTDAITEAFF. The variable domain in full, completed from reference TRBV11-2 and TRBJ1-1, reads EAGVAQSPRYKIIEKRQSVAFWCNPISGHATLYWYQQILGQGPKLLIQFQNNGVVDDSQLPKDRFSAERLKGVDSTLKIQPAKLEDSAVYLCASSTDAITEAFFGQGTRLTVV.

CDR3 DNA: TGTGCCAGCAGTGAGTCGGCAACTAATGAAAAACTGTTTTTT. It encodes CASSESATNEKLFF. The genes are TRBV6-1 and TRBJ1-4, with D hard to call. The V end was cut by 3 bases, the J end by 0 bases, with 5 bases between. The CDR3 runs to 14 residues. Per germline, CDR1 MNHNS and CDR2 SASEGT.

This clonotype was counted a few times. This chain uses TRBV4-1 with TRBJ2-3; 8 nucleotides align to TRBD2. CDR1 MGHRA and CDR2 YSYEKL come from the germline V gene. Losses at the gene ends were 0 bases for V and 4 bases for J; bases not matched to a gene: 12. The CDR3 is 18 residues long. The CDR3, as DNA: TGCGCCAGCAGCCAAGAGTCCGGGGGGGCTTTTCGTCCAGATACGCAGTATTTT. This translates into CASSQESGGAFRPDTQYF.

This clonotype has more than one count but fewer than ten. The chain has TRBV30 and TRBJ1-2, with 8 bases identical to TRBD1. The CDR3 spans 12 residues. V dropped 2 bases and J dropped 13; count of bases not matched to a gene: 9. From germline, CDR1 is GTSNPN and CDR2 SVGIG (reference sequence). As DNA, the CDR3 is TGTGCCTGGAGTCTCCCTGGACAGGGAAGCACCTTC. Encoded protein: CAWSLPGQGSTF.

This clonotype has ten or more counts. The chain is built from TRBV7-6 and TRBJ1-1, with D possibly matching TRBD1 (5 bases). Germline loops: CDR1 SGHVS, CDR2 FNYEAQ. The CDR3 loop spans 14 amino acids. V dropped 1 base and J dropped 2 bases, with 8 bases sitting between them. The CDR3 is CASSLDRINTEAFF. The CDR3 DNA reads TGTGCCAGCAGCTTAGACAGGATAAACACTGAAGCTTTCTTT.

This clonotype appeared a few times. The gene calls are TRBV24-1 and TRBJ1-5, with D possibly TRBD1 on 5 matching bases. The CDR3 has 13 amino acids. Trimming stripped 6 bases from V and 4 bases from J, with 9 bases between. The germline gives CDR1 KGHDR, CDR2 SFDVKD. This CDR3 reads CATSPGSNQPQHF. The CDR3 DNA reads TGTGCCACCAGTCCAGGGAGTAATCAGCCCCAGCATTTT.